This passage covers 9 T cell receptor beta chains from one sample sequenced in a study of T cells in Graves' hyperthyroidism and ophthalmopathy. Researchers took RNA transcripts and amplified the TCR beta CDR3 regions from them. In the first-round RT-PCR of the TCR CDR3, the HTBI primer set was used. TCRdb re-called the multiplex PCR reads with MiXCR, one entry per CDR3 protein. This table holds around 500,000 distinct CDR3 sequences, 15% to 20% found once. Specimen: blood. All receptors derive from a young woman with Graves' ophthalmopathy.

This clonotype was detected a few times. CDR3 DNA sequence: TGTGCCAGCAGTGCCCAGCCCTCGGACGAGCAGTACTTC. Its protein is CASSAQPSDEQYF. V gene TRBV6-1 combines with J gene TRBJ2-7; D gene uncertain. The germline gives CDR1 MNHNS, CDR2 SASEGT. V shed 4 bases and J shed 5 bases, with 12 bases lying between them. The CDR3 contains 13 residues.

This clonotype has ten or more counts. The chain joins TRBV9 to TRBJ1-2; D gene unclear. Trimming removed 3 bases at V and 2 bases at J, with 17 bases between. The CDR3 has 16 residues. From germline, CDR1 is SGDLS and CDR2 YYNGEE. This CDR3 is CASSAGGVAGNYGYTF. In nucleotides, the CDR3 is TGTGCCAGCAGCGCCGGTGGAGTGGCTGGCAACTATGGCTACACCTTC.

This clonotype was found many times. The J gene is TRBJ1-5, the V gene TRBV11-2; 9 bases line up with TRBD1. The CDR3 covers 15 residues. With V trimmed by 4 bases and J by 5 bases, 6 bases remained unmatched. Looked up from germline, CDR1 is SGHAT and CDR2 is FQNNGV. The CDR3 nucleotides are TGTGCCAGCAGCTCATGGACAGGGGCTGATCAGCCCCAGCATTTT. Its protein product is CASSSWTGADQPQHF.

This clonotype appeared many times. The genes are TRBV28 and TRBJ2-7; 10 nucleotides line up with TRBD1. The CDR3 has 14 residues. With 8 bases clipped from V and 2 bases from J, the junction kept 6 bases outside the gene matches. Germline CDR1 is MDHEN and CDR2 is SYDVKM. The CDR3 nucleotides are TGTGCCAGCTCCGGGACAGGGGAAACCTACGAGCAGTACTTC. Amino acid sequence: CASSGTGETYEQYF.

The table lists this clonotype with many counts. V usage is TRBV28 and J usage is TRBJ2-5; 8 bases align to TRBD1. The junction had 10 bases not matched to a gene; V was cut back by 3 bases and J by 4 bases. CDR3 length: 16 residues. Germline CDR1 MDHEN, CDR2 SYDVKM. The CDR3 nucleotides are TGTGCCAGCAGTTTGTTAGAGACAGGGGTGGGAGAGACCCAGTACTTC. Protein: CASSLLETGVGETQYF.

This clonotype was seen more than once but under ten times. Since a much larger clone is just one base distant, this may be a read error. The rearrangement joins TRBV11-2 to TRBJ2-1, with D perhaps matching TRBD1 or TRBD2 (5 bases each). Germline CDR1 and CDR2: SGHAT and FQNNGV. Trimming cost V 9 bases and J 13 bases, with 19 bases left between them. The CDR3 has 12 amino acids. The DNA for the CDR3 is TGTGCCAGTAAGGGTCGGGGACGCACACAGTTCTTC. As protein: CASKGRGRTQFF.

CDR3 in DNA: TGTGCCAGCACCACCCGCAAGGGTATAGAAGAGACCCAGTACTTC. Protein sequence: CASTTRKGIEETQYF. The J gene is TRBJ2-5, the V gene TRBV7-9, with D hard to call. Germline CDR1 and CDR2: SEHNR and FQNEAQ (reference sequence). The CDR3 extends over 15 amino acids. With 7 bases removed from V and 3 bases from J, the gap between germline ends came to 18 bases. Filled out from reference TRBV7-9 and TRBJ2-5, the complete variable domain reads DTGVSQNPRHKITKRGQNVTFRCDPISEHNRLYWYRQTLGQGPEFLTYFQNEAQLEKSRLLSDRFSAERPKGSFSTLEIQRTEQGDSAMYLCASTTRKGIEETQYFGPGTRLLVL.

This chain connects TRBV20-1 to TRBJ1-6; D may be TRBD1 (6 bases). Germline V lookup: CDR1 DFQATT, CDR2 SNEGSKA (reference sequence). This CDR3 is 16 amino acids long. Trimming removed 0 bases from V and 5 bases from J, with 14 bases in between. CDR3 sequence: CSARDPTTGNNSPLHF. For the CDR3, the DNA is TGCAGTGCTAGAGATCCGACTACAGGGAATAATTCACCCCTCCACTTT.

This clonotype is labeled medium-sized. J is TRBJ2-1 and V is TRBV7-2, with TRBD1 matching 10 bases. The germline V gene encodes CDR1 SGHTA and CDR2 FQGNSA. This CDR3 comprises 14 residues. Trimming took 4 bases from V and 7 from J; bases not matched to a gene: 4. As DNA, the CDR3 is TGTGCCAGCAGCTCCTGGACAGGGGGGAATGAGCAGTTCTTC. Translation gives CASSSWTGGNEQFF.